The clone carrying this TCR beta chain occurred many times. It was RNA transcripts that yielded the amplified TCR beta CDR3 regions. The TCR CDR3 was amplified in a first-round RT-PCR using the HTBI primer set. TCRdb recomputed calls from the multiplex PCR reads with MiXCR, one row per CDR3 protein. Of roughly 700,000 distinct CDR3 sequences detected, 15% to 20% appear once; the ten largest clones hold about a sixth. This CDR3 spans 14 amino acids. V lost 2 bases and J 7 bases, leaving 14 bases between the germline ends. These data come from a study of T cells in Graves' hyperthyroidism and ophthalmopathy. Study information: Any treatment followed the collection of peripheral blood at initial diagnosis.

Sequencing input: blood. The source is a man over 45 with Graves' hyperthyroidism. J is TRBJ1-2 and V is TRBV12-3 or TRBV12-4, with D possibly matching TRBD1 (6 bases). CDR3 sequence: CASSLMDSRGGYTF. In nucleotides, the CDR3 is TGTGCCAGCAGTTTAATGGACAGCCGAGGTGGCTACACCTTC.